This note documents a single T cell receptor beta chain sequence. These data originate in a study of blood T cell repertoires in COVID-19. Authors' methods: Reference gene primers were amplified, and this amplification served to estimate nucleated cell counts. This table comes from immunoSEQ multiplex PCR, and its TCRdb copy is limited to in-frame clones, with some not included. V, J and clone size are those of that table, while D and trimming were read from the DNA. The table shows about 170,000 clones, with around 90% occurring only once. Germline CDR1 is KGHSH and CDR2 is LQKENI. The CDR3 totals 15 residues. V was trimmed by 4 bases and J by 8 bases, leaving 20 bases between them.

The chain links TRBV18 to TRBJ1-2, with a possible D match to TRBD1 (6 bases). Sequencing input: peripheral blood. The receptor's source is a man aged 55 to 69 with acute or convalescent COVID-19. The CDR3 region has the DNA TGTGCCAGCTCACTACAGGGAGAGATATCAATGGGCTACACCTTC. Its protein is CASSLQGEISMGYTF.